The table lists the clone carrying this T cell receptor beta chain with many counts. The antigen remains unidentified. This record comes from a study of T cells in Graves' hyperthyroidism and ophthalmopathy. In the study overall: Peripheral blood was secured at the point of initial diagnosis, before any treatment. Findings and caveats of the study: Most clonotypes that expanded in the thyroid above 0.001 also showed up in blood.

Trimming removed 7 bases from V and 6 bases from J; junction bases left unmatched: 13. This CDR3 has 15 amino acids. Germline loops: CDR1 SEHNR, CDR2 FQNEAQ (reference sequence). Not enrolled were patients with uncontrolled infection, other autoimmune disease, pregnancy or lactation. The investigators amplified TCR beta CDR3 regions from RNA transcripts. In the first-round RT-PCR of the TCR CDR3, the HTBI primer set was used. TCRdb used MiXCR to reprocess the multiplex PCR reads, holding one entry per CDR3 protein. Of over 700,000 distinct CDR3 sequences listed, under 45% were seen once; the top ten hold about a third.

Sequencing was performed on blood. The chain joins TRBV7-9 to TRBJ1-1; TRBD1 aligns across 8 bases. The clonotype originates from a woman between 35 and 50 years old with Graves' hyperthyroidism. CDR3 amino acids: CASIYSRGLAAEAFF. DNA of the CDR3: TGTGCCAGCATCTATAGCAGGGGGCTTGCGGCTGAAGCTTTCTTT. The full variable domain, its missing parts supplied by reference TRBV7-9 and TRBJ1-1, is DTGVSQNPRHKITKRGQNVTFRCDPISEHNRLYWYRQTLGQGPEFLTYFQNEAQLEKSRLLSDRFSAERPKGSFSTLEIQRTEQGDSAMYLCASIYSRGLAAEAFFGQGTRLTVV.